This T cell receptor (beta chain) originates from a study of cytomegalovirus exposure and HLA in healthy donors. PCR was performed using 60 Vbeta and 13 Jbeta primers. Produced via immunoSEQ multiplex PCR; TCRdb's table is partial and in-frame only. The sample has more than 85,000 clones; less than 85% are singletons. J lost 6 bases, V lost 5 bases, and 8 bases had no gene match. Germline V gene data show CDR1 as MNHEY and CDR2 as SMNVEV (reference sequence). This CDR3 is built from 17 residues. V and J are TRBV27 and TRBJ2-1; 15 positions match TRBD2. The source is a man under 40 in good health and CMV-seropositive. Sequenced sample: PBMCs. CDR3 bases: TGTGCCAGCAGTCAGCCCCGGACTAGCGGGGGGGGCAATGAGCAGTTCTTC. This gives the protein CASSQPRTSGGGNEQFF.